This T cell receptor (beta chain) was recovered during a study of Graves' ophthalmopathy and Graves' hyperthyroidism. General study findings and limits: A model built from 13 signatures distinguished ophthalmopathy from stable hyperthyroidism with approximately 89% sensitivity and approximately 80% specificity. Blood repertoires reportedly contained most expanded thyroid clonotypes above 0.001 frequency.

On this clonotype: The antigen remains unidentified.

Germline CDR1 SGHTA, CDR2 FQGTGA. The CDR3 runs 15 residues. V was clipped by 0 bases and J by 6 bases, with 15 bases between them. Transcripts of RNA were the source for amplifying TCR beta CDR3 regions. HTBI primers were used in a first-round RT-PCR, which preceded a second-round multiplex PCR. TCRdb re-derived calls from the multiplex PCR reads in MiXCR, one entry per CDR3 protein. The sample consists of over a million distinct CDR3 sequences, about 40% of them appearing once. J is TRBJ2-7 and V is TRBV7-3; D not resolved. Sequencing input: peripheral blood or thyroid tissue (not recorded which). The sequence came from an adult man with Graves' hyperthyroidism. CDR3 DNA sequence: TGTGCCAGCAGCTTAACGATAGCAAGGATGGGCGAGCAGTACTTC. Its protein is CASSLTIARMGEQYF.